The clone carrying this T cell receptor (beta chain) came up many times. Time point denoted: after trial treatment. Documented treatment: LDRT plus nivolumab, ipilimumab, low-dose cyclophosphamide and aspirin (RACIN trial). Each donor was administered nivolumab, ipilimumab, aspirin, low-dose cyclophosphamide and low-dose radiotherapy. Those eligible were patients bearing advanced solid tumors lacking tumor-infiltrating lymphocytes. This specimen belongs to a study of low-dose radiotherapy and immunotherapy resistance in tumors. Background on the study: Patients received cyclophosphamide 200 mg/m2 intravenously every two weeks, the day before radiation-immunotherapy.

TRAV and TRBV primers primed cDNA for both TCRalpha and TCRbeta. TCRs were amplified for approximately 22 PCR cycles with a constant-region primer and V-primer adapter. TCRdb analysed the reads with MiXCR anew, one entry per CDR3 protein. Among roughly 56,000 distinct CDR3 sequences listed, less than 30% were seen once. The specimen comprised PBMCs, sampled after low-dose radiotherapy plus immunotherapy. The source of this sequence is a male donor with prostate cancer.

In nucleotides, the CDR3 is TGCGCCAGCAGCCCATGGGGTGCTGGGGCCAACGTCCTGACTTTC. It encodes CASSPWGAGANVLTF. V and J are TRBV4-1 and TRBJ2-6; D remains ambiguous. There are 15 residues in the CDR3. Germline V lookup: CDR1 MGHRA, CDR2 YSYEKL. Deletions cut 4 bases from V and 2 bases from J, with 9 bases between.